This TCR beta chain was identified during a study of blood T cells in healthy people across ages. Findings of the study overall: Strongly correlated with naive T cell percentage was TCR beta diversity. Higher diversity and more naive CD4+ cells were features of long-lived donors, compared to aged donors.

At least ten counts were recorded for this clonotype. The antigen is undetermined. With a J-beta primer mix and a sample-barcoded 5' primer, a second PCR ran roughly 6 to 11 cycles. TCRdb passed the 5' RACE reads through MiXCR, listing each CDR3 protein once. The table includes some 760,000 distinct CDR3 sequences, roughly 25% detected once. The CDR3 runs 14 residues. The trim removed 6 bases at V and 1 base at J, leaving 3 bases unmatched. These data also featured in a second study, about T cells of mothers and their children.

The rearrangement joins TRBV12-3 or TRBV12-4 to TRBJ2-7, with 10 bases aligning to TRBD1. The clonotype was recovered from a boy under 18 in good health. The sample taken for sequencing was blood. For the CDR3, the DNA is TGTGCCAGCAGCTTGGGACAGGGGTCCTACGAGCAGTACTTC. Translating it yields CASSLGQGSYEQYF.